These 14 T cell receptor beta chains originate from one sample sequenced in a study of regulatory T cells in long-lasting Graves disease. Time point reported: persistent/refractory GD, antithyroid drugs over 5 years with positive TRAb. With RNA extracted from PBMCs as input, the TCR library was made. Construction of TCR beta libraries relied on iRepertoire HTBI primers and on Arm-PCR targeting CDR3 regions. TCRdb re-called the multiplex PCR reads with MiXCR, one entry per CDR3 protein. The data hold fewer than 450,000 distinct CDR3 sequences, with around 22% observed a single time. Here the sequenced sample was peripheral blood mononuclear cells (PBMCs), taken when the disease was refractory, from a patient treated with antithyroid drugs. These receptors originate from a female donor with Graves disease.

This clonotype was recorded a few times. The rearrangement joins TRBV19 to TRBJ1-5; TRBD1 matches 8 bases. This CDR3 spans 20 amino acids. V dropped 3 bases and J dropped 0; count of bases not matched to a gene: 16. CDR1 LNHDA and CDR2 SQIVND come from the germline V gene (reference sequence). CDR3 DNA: TGTGCCAGTAGTATCGAGTTTTTGCAGGGGGCATTGGATAGCAATCAGCCCCAGCATTTT. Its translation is CASSIEFLQGALDSNQPQHF. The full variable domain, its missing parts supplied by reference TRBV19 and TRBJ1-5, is DGGITQSPKYLFRKEGQNVTLSCEQNLNHDAMYWYRQDPGQGLRLIYYSQIVNDFQKGDIAEGYSVSREKKESFPLTVTSAQKNPTAFYLCASSIEFLQGALDSNQPQHFGDGTRLSIL.

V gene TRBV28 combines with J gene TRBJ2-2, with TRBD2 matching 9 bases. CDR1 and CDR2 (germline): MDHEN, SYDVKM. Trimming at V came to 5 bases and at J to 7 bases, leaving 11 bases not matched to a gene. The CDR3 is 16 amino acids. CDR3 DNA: TGTGCCAGCAGTAACACCGGGACTAGCTATTTCGGGGAGCTGTTTTTT. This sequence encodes CASSNTGTSYFGELFF.

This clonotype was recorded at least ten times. The CDR3 sequence: CASSFLGAEAFF. CDR3 nucleotide sequence: TGTGCCAGCAGTTTTTTGGGAGCTGAAGCTTTCTTT. The rearrangement links TRBV27 to TRBJ1-1; D unresolved. Germline CDR1 MNHEY, CDR2 SMNVEV (reference sequence). Trimming pared 3 bases from V and 6 bases from J, leaving 8 bases between. The CDR3 is 12 residues long.

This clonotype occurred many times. The CDR3 DNA follows: TGTGCCAGCAGTTACTCGGGGGCCACCTACGAGCAGTACTTC. This codes for CASSYSGATYEQYF. This sequence joins TRBV6-6 and TRBJ2-7; TRBD1 might be the D (6 bases). The CDR3 loop spans 14 amino acids. Trimming took off 0 bases at V and 2 bases at J, with 8 bases between the two ends. Germline values: CDR1 MNHNY, CDR2 SVGAGI (reference sequence).

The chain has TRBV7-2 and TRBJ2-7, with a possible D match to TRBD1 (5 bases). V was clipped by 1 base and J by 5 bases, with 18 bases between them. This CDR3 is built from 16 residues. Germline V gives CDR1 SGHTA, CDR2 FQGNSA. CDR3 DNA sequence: TGTGCCAGCAGCTTAGTGGCAGGCATGGGGCGGAACGAGCAGTACTTC. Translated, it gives CASSLVAGMGRNEQYF.

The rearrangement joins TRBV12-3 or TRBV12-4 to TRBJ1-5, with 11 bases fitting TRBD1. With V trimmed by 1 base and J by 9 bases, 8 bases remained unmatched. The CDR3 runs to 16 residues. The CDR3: CASSLGTGGLGRPQHF. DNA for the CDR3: TGTGCCAGCAGTTTAGGGACAGGGGGCCTCGGGCGGCCCCAGCATTTT.

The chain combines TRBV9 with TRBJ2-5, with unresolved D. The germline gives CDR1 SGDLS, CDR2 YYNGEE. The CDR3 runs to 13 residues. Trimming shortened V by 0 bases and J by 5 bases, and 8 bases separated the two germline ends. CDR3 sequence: CASSVGSWETQYF. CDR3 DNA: TGTGCCAGCAGCGTAGGGTCGTGGGAGACCCAGTACTTC.

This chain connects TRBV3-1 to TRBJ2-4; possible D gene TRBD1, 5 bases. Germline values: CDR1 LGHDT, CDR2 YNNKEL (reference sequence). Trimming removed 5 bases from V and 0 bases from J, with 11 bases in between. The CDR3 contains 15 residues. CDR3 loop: CASSEIGVAKNIQYF. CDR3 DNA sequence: TGTGCCAGCAGCGAAATAGGGGTAGCCAAAAACATTCAGTACTTC.

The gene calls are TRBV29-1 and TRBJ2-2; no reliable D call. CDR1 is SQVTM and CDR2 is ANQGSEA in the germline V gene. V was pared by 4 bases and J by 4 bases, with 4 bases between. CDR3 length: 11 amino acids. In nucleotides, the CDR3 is TGCAGCGTTGGGCGCACCGGGGAGCTGTTTTTT. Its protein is CSVGRTGELFF.

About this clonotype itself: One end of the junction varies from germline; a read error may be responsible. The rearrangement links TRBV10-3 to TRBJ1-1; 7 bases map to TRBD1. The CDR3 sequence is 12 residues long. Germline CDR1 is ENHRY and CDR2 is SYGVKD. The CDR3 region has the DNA TGTGCCATCCAGGGGGGGGGCACTGAAACTTTCTTT. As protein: CAIQGGGTETFF.

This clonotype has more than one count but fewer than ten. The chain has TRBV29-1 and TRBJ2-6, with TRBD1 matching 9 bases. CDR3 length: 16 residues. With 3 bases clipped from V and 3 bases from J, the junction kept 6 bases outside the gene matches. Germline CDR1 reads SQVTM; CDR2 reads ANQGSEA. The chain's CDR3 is CSVEDRGPVGANVLTF. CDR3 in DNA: TGCAGCGTTGAGGACAGGGGTCCTGTTGGGGCCAACGTCCTGACTTTC.

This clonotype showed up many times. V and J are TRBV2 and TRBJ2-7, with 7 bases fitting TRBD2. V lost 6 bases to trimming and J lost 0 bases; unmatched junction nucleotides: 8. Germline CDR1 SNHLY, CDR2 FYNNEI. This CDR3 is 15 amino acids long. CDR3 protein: CASSRDGGSSYEQYF. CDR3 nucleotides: TGTGCCAGCAGCCGAGACGGGGGGAGCTCCTACGAGCAGTACTTC.

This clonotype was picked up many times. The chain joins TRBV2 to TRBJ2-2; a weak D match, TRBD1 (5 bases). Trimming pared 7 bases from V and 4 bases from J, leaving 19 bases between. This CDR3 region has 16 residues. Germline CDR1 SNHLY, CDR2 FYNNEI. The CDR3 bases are TGTGCCAGCACTTCAGAAGGGGTGGTCGGCACCGGGGAGCTGTTTTTT. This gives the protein CASTSEGVVGTGELFF. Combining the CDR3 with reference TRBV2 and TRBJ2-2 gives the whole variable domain EPEVTQTPSHQVTQMGQEVILRCVPISNHLYFYWYRQILGQKVEFLVSFYNNEISEKSEIFDDQFSVERPDGSNFTLKIRSTKLEDSAMYFCASTSEGVVGTGELFFGEGSRLTVL.

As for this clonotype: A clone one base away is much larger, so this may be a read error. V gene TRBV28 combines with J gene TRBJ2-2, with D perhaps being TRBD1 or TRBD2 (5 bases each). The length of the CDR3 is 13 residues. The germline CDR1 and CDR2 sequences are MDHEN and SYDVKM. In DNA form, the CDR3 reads TGTGCCAGCAGGCAGGGAAGCACCGGGGAGCTGGTTTTT. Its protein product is CASRQGSTGELVF. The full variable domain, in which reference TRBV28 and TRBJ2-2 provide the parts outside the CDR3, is DVKVTQSSRYLVKRTGEKVFLECVQDMDHENMFWYRQDPGLGLRLIYFSYDVKMKEKGDIPEGYSVSREKKERFSLILESASTNQTSMYLCASRQGSTGELVFGEGSRLTVL.